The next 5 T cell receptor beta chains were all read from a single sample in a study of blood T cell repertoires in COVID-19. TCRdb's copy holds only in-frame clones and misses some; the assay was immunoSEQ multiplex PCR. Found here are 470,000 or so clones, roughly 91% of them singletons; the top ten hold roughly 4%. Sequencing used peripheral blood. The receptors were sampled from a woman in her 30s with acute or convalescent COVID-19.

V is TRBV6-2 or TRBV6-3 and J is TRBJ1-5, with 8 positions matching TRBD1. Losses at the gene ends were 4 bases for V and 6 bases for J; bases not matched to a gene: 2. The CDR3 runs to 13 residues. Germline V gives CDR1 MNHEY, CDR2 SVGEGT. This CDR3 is CASSWTGTQPQHF. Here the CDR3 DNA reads TGTGCCAGCAGTTGGACAGGGACTCAGCCCCAGCATTTT.

The DNA of the CDR3 is TGTGCCACTCAGGGACAGGAGGTTAATGAGCAGTTCTTC. This encodes CATQGQEVNEQFF. V is TRBV7-9 and J is TRBJ2-1; TRBD1 matches at 8 bases. With V trimmed by 10 bases and J by 7 bases, 9 bases remained unmatched. Per the germline V gene, CDR1 is SEHNR and CDR2 is FQNEAQ (reference sequence). The CDR3 covers 13 residues.

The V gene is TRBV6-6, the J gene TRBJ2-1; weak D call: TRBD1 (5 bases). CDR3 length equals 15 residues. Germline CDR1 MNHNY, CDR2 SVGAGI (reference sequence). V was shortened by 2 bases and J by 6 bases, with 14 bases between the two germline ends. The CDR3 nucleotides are TGTGCCAGCAGTTACCCGACACAGGTGGCCAATGAGCAGTTCTTC. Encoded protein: CASSYPTQVANEQFF.

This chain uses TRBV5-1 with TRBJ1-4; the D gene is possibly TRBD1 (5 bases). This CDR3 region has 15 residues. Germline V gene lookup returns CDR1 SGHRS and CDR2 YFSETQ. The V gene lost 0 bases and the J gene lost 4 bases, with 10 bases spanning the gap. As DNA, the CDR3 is TGCGCCAGCAGCTTGGAGGGGAATGGTAATGAAAAACTGTTTTTT. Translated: CASSLEGNGNEKLFF.

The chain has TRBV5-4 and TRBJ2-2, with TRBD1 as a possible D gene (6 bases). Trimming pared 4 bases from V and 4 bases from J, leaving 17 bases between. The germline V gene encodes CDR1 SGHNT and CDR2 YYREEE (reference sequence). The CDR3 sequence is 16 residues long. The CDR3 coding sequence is TGTGCCAGCAGCCCTAACAGGGTGTCAGGCACCGGGGAGCTGTTTTTT. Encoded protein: CASSPNRVSGTGELFF.